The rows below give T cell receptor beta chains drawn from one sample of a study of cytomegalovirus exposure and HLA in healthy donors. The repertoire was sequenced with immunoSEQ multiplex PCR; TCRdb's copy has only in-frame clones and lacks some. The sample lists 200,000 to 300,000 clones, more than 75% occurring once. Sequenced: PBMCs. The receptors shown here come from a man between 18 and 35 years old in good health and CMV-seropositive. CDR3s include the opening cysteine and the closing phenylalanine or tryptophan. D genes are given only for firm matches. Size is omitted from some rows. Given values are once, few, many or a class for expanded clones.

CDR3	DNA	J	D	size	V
CAISRLAGGPHNEQFF	TGTGCCATCAGTAGACTAGCGGGAGGGCCCCACAATGAGCAGTTCTTC	TRBJ2-1	TRBD2	-	TRBV10-3
CASSVGGNANTGELFF	TGTGCCAGCAGCGTAGGAGGGAACGCGAACACCGGGGAGCTGTTTTTT	TRBJ2-2	-	once	TRBV9
CASSDSSGSGDEQFF	TGTGCCAGCAGTGACTCTAGCGGGAGTGGCGATGAGCAGTTCTTC	TRBJ2-1	TRBD2	-	TRBV6-4
CASSPASHGELFF	TGTGCCAGCAGTCCCGCCTCGCACGGGGAGCTGTTTTTT	TRBJ2-2	-	-	TRBV28
CASSLLGGGRDEQYF	TGTGCCAGCAGTCTCCTCGGGGGAGGGAGAGACGAGCAGTACTTC	TRBJ2-7	TRBD2	-	TRBV27
CASSGRQGAGTEAFF	TGTGCCAGCAGCGGGCGACAGGGGGCGGGGACTGAAGCTTTCTTT	TRBJ1-1	TRBD1	-	TRBV9
CSVDRDSVYGYTF	TGCAGCGTTGATCGGGACAGCGTCTATGGCTACACCTTC	TRBJ1-2	TRBD1	few	TRBV29-1
CASSYSPAGGYNEQFF	TGTGCCAGCAGTTACTCACCAGCGGGAGGATACAATGAGCAGTTCTTC	TRBJ2-1	TRBD2	-	TRBV6-5
CASSGHGREELFF	TGTGCCAGCAGCGGACATGGCAGAGAGGAGCTGTTTTTT	TRBJ2-2	-	-	TRBV9
CSVAGGQGGYEQYF	TGCAGCGTAGCGGGAGGACAGGGGGGGTACGAGCAGTACTTC	TRBJ2-7	-	-	TRBV29-1
CASSLWEVYSNQPQHF	TGTGCCAGCAGCTTGTGGGAGGTTTATAGCAATCAGCCCCAGCATTTT	TRBJ1-5	-	-	TRBV6-6
CASTMTGVSSYEQYF	TGTGCCAGCACCATGACAGGGGTTAGCTCCTACGAGCAGTACTTC	TRBJ2-7	TRBD1	-	TRBV6-6
CASSSGTSGINEQFF	TGTGCCAGTTCCTCCGGGACTAGCGGGATAAATGAGCAGTTCTTC	TRBJ2-1	TRBD2	-	TRBV27
CASSSRLNEKLFF	TGTGCCAGCAGTTCCCGACTAAATGAAAAACTGTTTTTT	TRBJ1-4	-	-	TRBV27
CASSLADYSYNEQFF	TGTGCCAGCAGCCTCGCCGACTACTCCTACAATGAGCAGTTCTTC	TRBJ2-1	-	-	TRBV7-9
CASSPKTDPTGGYTF	TGTGCCAGCTCACCAAAAACTGACCCAACGGGGGGCTACACCTTC	TRBJ1-2	-	-	TRBV18
CASSMGLAGGPLADEQFF	TGTGCCAGTAGTATGGGGCTAGCGGGAGGGCCTTTGGCCGATGAGCAGTTCTTC	TRBJ2-1	TRBD2	-	TRBV19
CASSQDPLDGRARVSGNTIYF	TGCGCCAGCAGCCAAGATCCCCTAGATGGCAGGGCCCGCGTCTCTGGAAACACCATATATTTT	TRBJ1-3	-	-	TRBV4-1